The clone carrying this TCR beta chain was seen only once. Its antigen is unidentified. The data derive from a study of T cell responses to AZD1222 COVID-19 vaccine. Whole-study results and caveats: Vaccine-associated CD4 TCRs spanned spike, dominant at 160-218 and 743-854. Spike-specific TCR breadth and depth grew following two AZD1222 doses. Nearly half of spike-specific TCRs reportedly target variant regions that are unmutated in the B.1.351 and B.1.1.7 variants. A mostly white British donor set with more females was recruited, and clonal diversity was possibly underestimated.

The germline V gene has CDR1 GTSNPN and CDR2 SVGIG (reference sequence). V was cut by 6 bases and J by 3 bases, with 15 bases left in between. The length of the CDR3 is 14 residues. Using immunoSEQ multiplex PCR, the repertoire was profiled, and TCRdb retains in-frame clones only, with some absent. The table lists around 96,000 clones, about 86% of them singletons, with 5.6% in the top ten. Sequenced here: peripheral blood, sampled 28 days after the second AZD1222 dose. The clonotype comes from an adult who received the AZD1222 COVID-19 vaccine. This chain joins TRBV30 and TRBJ1-5, with TRBD1 as a possible D gene (5 bases). The DNA for the CDR3 is TGTGCCTGTCAAACCGGGGCCTTCAATCAGCCCCAGCATTTT. It is translated as CACQTGAFNQPQHF.